This T cell receptor beta chain appears in the sequencing data of a study of technical replicates of blood from several donors. The assay was immunoSEQ multiplex PCR, and TCRdb's table has in-frame clones only and misses some. This table has more than 65,000 clones, 91% appearing once. Sequencing input: T cells isolated from PBMCs. The TCR sequence derives from a human donor in good health. Some clones in this sample may be carry-over from other donors' samples.

CDR3 in amino acids: CASSGGGDGDTQYF. The CDR3 DNA follows: TGTGCCAGCAGTGGCGGGGGTGATGGGGATACGCAGTATTTT. This sequence joins TRBV6-4 and TRBJ2-3; 7 positions match TRBD2. V lost 4 bases to trimming and J lost 6 bases; unmatched junction nucleotides: 7. Germline assignment: CDR1 MRHNA and CDR2 SNTAGT. The CDR3 spans 14 residues.